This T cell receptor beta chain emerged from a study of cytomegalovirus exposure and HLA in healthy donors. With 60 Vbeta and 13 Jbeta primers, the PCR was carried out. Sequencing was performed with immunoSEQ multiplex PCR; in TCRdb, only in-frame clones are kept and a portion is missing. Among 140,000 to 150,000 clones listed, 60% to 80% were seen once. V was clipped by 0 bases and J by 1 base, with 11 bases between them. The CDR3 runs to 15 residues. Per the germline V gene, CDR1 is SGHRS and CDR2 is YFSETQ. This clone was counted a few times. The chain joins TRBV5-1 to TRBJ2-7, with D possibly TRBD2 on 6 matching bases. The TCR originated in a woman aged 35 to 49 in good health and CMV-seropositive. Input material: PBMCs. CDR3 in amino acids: CASSLAGTRSYEQYF. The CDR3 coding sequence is TGCGCCAGCAGCTTGGCAGGGACTCGTTCCTACGAGCAGTACTTC.